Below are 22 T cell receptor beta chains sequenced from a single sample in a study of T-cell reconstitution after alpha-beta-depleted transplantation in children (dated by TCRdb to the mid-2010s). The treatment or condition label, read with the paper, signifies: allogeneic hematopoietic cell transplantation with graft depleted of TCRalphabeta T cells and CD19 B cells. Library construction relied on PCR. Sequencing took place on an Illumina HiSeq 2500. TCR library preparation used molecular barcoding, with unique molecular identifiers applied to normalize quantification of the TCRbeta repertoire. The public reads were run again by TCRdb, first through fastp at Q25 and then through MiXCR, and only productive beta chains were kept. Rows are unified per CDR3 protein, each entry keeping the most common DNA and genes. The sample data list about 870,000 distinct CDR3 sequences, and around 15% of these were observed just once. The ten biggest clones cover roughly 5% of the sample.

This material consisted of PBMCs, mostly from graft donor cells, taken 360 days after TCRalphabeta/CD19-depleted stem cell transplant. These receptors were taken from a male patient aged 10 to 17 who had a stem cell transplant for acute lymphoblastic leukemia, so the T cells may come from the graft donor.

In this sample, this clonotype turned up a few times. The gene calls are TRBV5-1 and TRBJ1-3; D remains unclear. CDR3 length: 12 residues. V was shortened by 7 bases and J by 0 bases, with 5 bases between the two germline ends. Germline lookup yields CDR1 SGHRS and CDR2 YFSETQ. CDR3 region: CASGNSGNTIYF. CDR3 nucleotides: TGCGCCAGCGGTAACTCTGGAAACACCATATATTTT.

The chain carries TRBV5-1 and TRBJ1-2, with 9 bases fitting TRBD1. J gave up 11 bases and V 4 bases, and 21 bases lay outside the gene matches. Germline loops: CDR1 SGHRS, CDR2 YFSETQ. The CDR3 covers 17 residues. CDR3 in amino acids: CASSLGASGQGRAAYTF. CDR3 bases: TGCGCCAGCAGCCTGGGGGCTTCGGGACAGGGCCGGGCAGCGTACACCTTC. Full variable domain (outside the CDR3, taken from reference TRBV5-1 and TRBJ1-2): KAGVTQTPRYLIKTRGQQVTLSCSPISGHRSVSWYQQTPGQGLQFLFEYFSETQRNKGNFPGRFSGRQFSNSRSEMNVSTLELGDSALYLCASSLGASGQGRAAYTFGSGTRLTVV.

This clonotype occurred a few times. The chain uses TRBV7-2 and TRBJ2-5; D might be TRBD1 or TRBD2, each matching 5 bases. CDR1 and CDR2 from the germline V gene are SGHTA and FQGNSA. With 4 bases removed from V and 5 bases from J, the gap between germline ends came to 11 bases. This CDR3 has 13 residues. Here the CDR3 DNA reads TGTGCCAGCAGCTCAGGGACCTTTGAGACCCAGTACTTC. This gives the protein CASSSGTFETQYF.

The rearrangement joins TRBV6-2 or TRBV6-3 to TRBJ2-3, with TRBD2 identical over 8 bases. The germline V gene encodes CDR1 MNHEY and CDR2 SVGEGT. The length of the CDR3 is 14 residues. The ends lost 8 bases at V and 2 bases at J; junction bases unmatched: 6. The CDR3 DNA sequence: TGTGCCAGCTTCCCAGCGGGGGTCACAGATACGCAGTATTTT. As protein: CASFPAGVTDTQYF.

For the CDR3, the DNA is TGTGCCAGCAGCCCAGCGGACTTCCCCTACAATGAGCAGTTCTTC. It specifies CASSPADFPYNEQFF. V is TRBV9 and J is TRBJ2-1; D might be TRBD2 (5 bases). The CDR3 extends over 15 amino acids. The germline V and J ends were trimmed by 4 bases and 2 bases, with 13 bases remaining between them. In germline, CDR1 is SGDLS, CDR2 YYNGEE.

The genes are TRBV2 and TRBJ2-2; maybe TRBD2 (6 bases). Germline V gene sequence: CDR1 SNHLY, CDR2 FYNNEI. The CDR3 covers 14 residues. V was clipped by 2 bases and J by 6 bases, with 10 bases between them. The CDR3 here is CASSESWEAGELFF. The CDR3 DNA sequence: TGTGCCAGCAGTGAATCGTGGGAGGCCGGGGAGCTGTTTTTT.

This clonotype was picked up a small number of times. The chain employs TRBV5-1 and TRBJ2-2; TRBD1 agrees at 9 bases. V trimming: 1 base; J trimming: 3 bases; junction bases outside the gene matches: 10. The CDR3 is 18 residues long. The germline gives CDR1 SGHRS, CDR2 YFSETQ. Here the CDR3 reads CASSLWGQGRVDTGELFF. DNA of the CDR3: TGCGCCAGCAGCTTGTGGGGACAGGGACGTGTCGACACCGGGGAGCTGTTTTTT. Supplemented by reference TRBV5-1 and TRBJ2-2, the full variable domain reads KAGVTQTPRYLIKTRGQQVTLSCSPISGHRSVSWYQQTPGQGLQFLFEYFSETQRNKGNFPGRFSGRQFSNSRSEMNVSTLELGDSALYLCASSLWGQGRVDTGELFFGEGSRLTVL.

The CDR3 reads CASSWWRGGEKLFF. As DNA, the CDR3 is TGTGCCAGCAGTTGGTGGAGGGGAGGGGAAAAACTGTTTTTT. The rearrangement links TRBV6-5 to TRBJ1-4, with D possibly TRBD1 on 5 matching bases. CDR1 and CDR2 from the germline V gene are MNHEY and SVGAGI. The V gene lost 4 bases and the J gene lost 8 bases, with 14 bases spanning the gap. This CDR3 spans 14 amino acids.

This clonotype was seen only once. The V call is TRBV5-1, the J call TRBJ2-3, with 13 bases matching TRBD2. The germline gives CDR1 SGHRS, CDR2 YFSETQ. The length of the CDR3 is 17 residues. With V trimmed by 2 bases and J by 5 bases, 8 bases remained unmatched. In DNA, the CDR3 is TGCGCCAGCAGCTTAGGACTAGCGGGAGAGTACGGAGATACGCAGTATTTT. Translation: CASSLGLAGEYGDTQYF. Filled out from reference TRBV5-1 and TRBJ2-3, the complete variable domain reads KAGVTQTPRYLIKTRGQQVTLSCSPISGHRSVSWYQQTPGQGLQFLFEYFSETQRNKGNFPGRFSGRQFSNSRSEMNVSTLELGDSALYLCASSLGLAGEYGDTQYFGPGTRLTVL.

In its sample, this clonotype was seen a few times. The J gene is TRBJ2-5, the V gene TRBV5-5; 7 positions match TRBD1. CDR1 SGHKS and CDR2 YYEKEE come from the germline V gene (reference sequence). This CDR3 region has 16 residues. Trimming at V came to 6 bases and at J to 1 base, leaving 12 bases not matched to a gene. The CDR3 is CASTSGHGTAQETQYF. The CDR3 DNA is TGTGCCAGCACCTCCGGGCACGGGACAGCCCAAGAGACCCAGTACTTC.

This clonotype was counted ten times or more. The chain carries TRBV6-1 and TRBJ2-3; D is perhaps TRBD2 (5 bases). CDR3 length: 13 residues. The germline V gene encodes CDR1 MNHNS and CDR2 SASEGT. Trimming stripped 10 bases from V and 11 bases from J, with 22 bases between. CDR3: CATQEGLLGRQYF. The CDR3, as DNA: TGTGCCACCCAGGAAGGACTCTTGGGAAGGCAGTATTTT.

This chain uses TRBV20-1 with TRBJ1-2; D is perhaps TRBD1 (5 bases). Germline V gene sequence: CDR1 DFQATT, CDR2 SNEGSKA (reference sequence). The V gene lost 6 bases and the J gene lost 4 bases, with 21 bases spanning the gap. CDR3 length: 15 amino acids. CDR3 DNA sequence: TGCAGTGCACCCCTTTTTAAGGGGCGCGGCTATGGCTACACCTTC. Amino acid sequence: CSAPLFKGRGYGYTF.

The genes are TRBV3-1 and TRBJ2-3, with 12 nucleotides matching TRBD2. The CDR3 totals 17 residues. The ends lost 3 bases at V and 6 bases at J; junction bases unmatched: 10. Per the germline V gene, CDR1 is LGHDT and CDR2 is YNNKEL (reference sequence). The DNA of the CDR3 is TGTGCCAGCAGCCACGAAAGGCTAGCGGGAGGGCCCGATACGCAGTATTTT. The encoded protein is CASSHERLAGGPDTQYF.

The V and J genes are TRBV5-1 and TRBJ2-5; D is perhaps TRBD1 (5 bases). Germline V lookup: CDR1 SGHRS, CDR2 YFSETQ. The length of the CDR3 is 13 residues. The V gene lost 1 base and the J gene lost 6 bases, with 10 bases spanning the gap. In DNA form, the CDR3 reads TGCGCCAGCAGCTTGAAAGGGGCGAAGACCCAGTACTTC. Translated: CASSLKGAKTQYF.

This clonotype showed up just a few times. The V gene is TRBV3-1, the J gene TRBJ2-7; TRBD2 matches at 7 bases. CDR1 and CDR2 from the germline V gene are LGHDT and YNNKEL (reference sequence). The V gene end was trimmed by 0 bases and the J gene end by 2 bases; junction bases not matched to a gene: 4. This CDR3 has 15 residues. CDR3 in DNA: TGTGCCAGCAGCCAAGAGGGGGACTACACCTACGAGCAGTACTTC. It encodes CASSQEGDYTYEQYF.

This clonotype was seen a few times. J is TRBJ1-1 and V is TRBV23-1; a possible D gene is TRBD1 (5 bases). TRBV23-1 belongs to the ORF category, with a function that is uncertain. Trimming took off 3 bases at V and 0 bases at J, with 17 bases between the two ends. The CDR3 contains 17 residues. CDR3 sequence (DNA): TGCGCCAGCAGTCAGTTTCCGGGACCGGGCATGAACACTGAAGCTTTCTTT. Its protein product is CASSQFPGPGMNTEAFF.

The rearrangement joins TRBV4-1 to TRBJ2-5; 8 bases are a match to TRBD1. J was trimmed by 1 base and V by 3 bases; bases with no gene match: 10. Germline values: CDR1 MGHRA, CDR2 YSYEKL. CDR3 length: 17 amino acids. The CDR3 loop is CASSQDRAGQPQETQYF. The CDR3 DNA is TGCGCCAGCAGCCAGGACAGGGCAGGACAGCCCCAAGAGACCCAGTACTTC.

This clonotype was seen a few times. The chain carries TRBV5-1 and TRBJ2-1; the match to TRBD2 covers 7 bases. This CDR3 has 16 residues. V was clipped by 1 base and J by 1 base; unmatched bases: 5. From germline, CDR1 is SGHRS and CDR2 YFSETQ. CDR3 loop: CASSLSSGYSYNEQFF. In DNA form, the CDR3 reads TGCGCCAGCAGCTTGTCTAGCGGTTATTCCTACAATGAGCAGTTCTTC.

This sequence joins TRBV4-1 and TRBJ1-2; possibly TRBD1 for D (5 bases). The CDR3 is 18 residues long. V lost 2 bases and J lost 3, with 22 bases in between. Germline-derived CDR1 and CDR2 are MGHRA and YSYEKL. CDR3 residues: CASSQLFFPPGTDYGYTF. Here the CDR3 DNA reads TGCGCCAGCAGCCAATTATTTTTTCCTCCCGGGACGGACTATGGCTACACCTTC.

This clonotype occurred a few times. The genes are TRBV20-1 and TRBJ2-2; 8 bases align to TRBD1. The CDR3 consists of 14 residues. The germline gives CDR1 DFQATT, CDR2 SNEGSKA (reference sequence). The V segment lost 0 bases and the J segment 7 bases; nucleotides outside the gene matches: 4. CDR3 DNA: TGCAGTGCTAGAGAGCAGGGGGCAGTCGGGGAGCTGTTTTTT. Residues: CSAREQGAVGELFF.

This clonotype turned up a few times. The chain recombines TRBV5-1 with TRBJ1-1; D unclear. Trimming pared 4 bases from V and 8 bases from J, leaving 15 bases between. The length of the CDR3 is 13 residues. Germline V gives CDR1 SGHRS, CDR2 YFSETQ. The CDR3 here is CASSPHWAPEAFF. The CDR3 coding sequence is TGCGCCAGCAGCCCCCATTGGGCCCCCGAAGCTTTCTTT.

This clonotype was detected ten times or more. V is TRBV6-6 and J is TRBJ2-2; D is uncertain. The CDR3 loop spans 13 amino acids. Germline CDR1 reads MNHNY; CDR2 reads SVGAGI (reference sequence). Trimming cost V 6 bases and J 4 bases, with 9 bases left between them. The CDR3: CASSPRITGELFF. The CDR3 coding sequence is TGTGCCAGCAGCCCAAGAATCACCGGGGAGCTGTTTTTT.